A selection of T cell receptor beta chains follows, all from one sample in a study of beta chain features in type 1 diabetes. The assay was immunoSEQ multiplex PCR, and TCRdb's table has in-frame clones only and misses some. The data contain 850,000 to 900,000 clones, roughly 15% of them singletons. The sequenced sample consisted of naive CD4+ T cells from blood. These receptor sequences come from a woman between 18 and 30 years old in good health. The CDR3 runs from the conserved cysteine through the conserved F or W. The D gene is left open where the match is weak. Clone size is stated in some rows and not others, as once, few, many or a class when expanded.

len: 15
v_gene: TRBV11-2
abundance: few
j_gene: TRBJ2-1
d_gene: NA
CDR3nt: TGTGCCAGCAGCTTAGGAGGGACACAAAACAATGAGCAGTTCTTC
CDR3aa: CASSLGGTQNNEQFF

len: 18
v_gene: TRBV7-3
abundance: few
j_gene: TRBJ1-2
d_gene: TRBD1
CDR3nt: TGTGCCAGCAGCTTAAATCCCACCGCTCCGACAGGGTTCTATGGCTACACCTTC
CDR3aa: CASSLNPTAPTGFYGYTF

len: 11
v_gene: TRBV6-5
abundance: NA
j_gene: TRBJ2-1
d_gene: TRBD1
CDR3nt: TGTGCCAGCAGTCCTGGACAGGGTTGGTTCTTC
CDR3aa: CASSPGQGWFF

len: 17
v_gene: TRBV10-1
abundance: NA
j_gene: TRBJ2-1
d_gene: TRBD2
CDR3nt: TGCGCCAGCAACCTACGGCGGGAGAGGTCCTCCTACAATGAGCAGTTCTTC
CDR3aa: CASNLRRERSSYNEQFF

len: 13
v_gene: TRBV28
abundance: NA
j_gene: TRBJ2-7
d_gene: NA
CDR3nt: TGTGCCAGCAGTTTAAGGACACTCTACGAGCAGTACTTC
CDR3aa: CASSLRTLYEQYF

len: 13
v_gene: TRBV5-6
abundance: NA
j_gene: TRBJ2-1
d_gene: TRBD2
CDR3nt: TGTGCCAGCAGCCTTGGTAGAGAGAGCGGGGGGTTCTTC
CDR3aa: CASSLGRESGGFF

len: 14
v_gene: TRBV29-1
abundance: few
j_gene: TRBJ2-7
d_gene: NA
CDR3nt: TGCAGCGTGAAGACTCTCCCCAGCTCCTACGAGCAGTACTTC
CDR3aa: CSVKTLPSSYEQYF

len: 14
v_gene: TRBV7-2
abundance: NA
j_gene: TRBJ2-7
d_gene: TRBD2
CDR3nt: TGTGCCAGCGTACTAACAGCGGGAGTGGGCGAGCAGTACTTC
CDR3aa: CASVLTAGVGEQYF

len: 11
v_gene: TRBV28
abundance: few
j_gene: TRBJ1-2
d_gene: NA
CDR3nt: TGTGCCAGCAGTTTGGCCTATGGCTACACCTTC
CDR3aa: CASSLAYGYTF

len: 13
v_gene: TRBV2
abundance: NA
j_gene: TRBJ2-2
d_gene: NA
CDR3nt: TGTGCCAGCAAGGACTATTTTCACGGGGAGCTGTTTTTT
CDR3aa: CASKDYFHGELFF

len: 12
v_gene: TRBV28
abundance: NA
j_gene: TRBJ2-5
d_gene: NA
CDR3nt: TGTGCCAGCAGTTTGGCAGTAGAGACCCAGTACTTC
CDR3aa: CASSLAVETQYF

len: 14
v_gene: TRBV10-3
abundance: few
j_gene: TRBJ2-5
d_gene: TRBD1
CDR3nt: TGTGCCATCAGGGGCCGGGACAGTGTTGGGACCCAGTACTTC
CDR3aa: CAIRGRDSVGTQYF

len: 16
v_gene: TRBV14
abundance: NA
j_gene: TRBJ1-4
d_gene: TRBD1
CDR3nt: TGTGCCAGCAGCCAGAAGGGGACAGGGGTCGATGAAAAACTGTTTTTT
CDR3aa: CASSQKGTGVDEKLFF

len: 12
v_gene: TRBV10-3
abundance: few
j_gene: TRBJ1-1
d_gene: NA
CDR3nt: TGTGCCATCATGGGGAGGAACACTGAAGCTTTCTTT
CDR3aa: CAIMGRNTEAFF

len: 15
v_gene: TRBV2
abundance: few
j_gene: TRBJ1-1
d_gene: NA
CDR3nt: TGTGCCAGCAGAGTATCGGGGGCAATGAACACTGAAGCTTTCTTT
CDR3aa: CASRVSGAMNTEAFF

len: 16
v_gene: TRBV5-1
abundance: few
j_gene: TRBJ2-7
d_gene: TRBD2
CDR3nt: TGCGCCAGCAGGGTTACCGGACTAGCGGGAGTGAACGAGCAGTACTTC
CDR3aa: CASRVTGLAGVNEQYF

len: 15
v_gene: TRBV28
abundance: NA
j_gene: TRBJ1-2
d_gene: TRBD1
CDR3nt: TGTGCCAGCAGACTCCCCGGGACAGGGGGTGGTGGCTACACCTTC
CDR3aa: CASRLPGTGGGGYTF

len: 14
v_gene: TRBV7-2
abundance: few
j_gene: TRBJ1-3
d_gene: NA
CDR3nt: TGTGCCAGCAAAGGGAGAAACTCTGGAAACACCATATATTTT
CDR3aa: CASKGRNSGNTIYF

len: 15
v_gene: TRBV6-5
abundance: NA
j_gene: TRBJ2-7
d_gene: TRBD2
CDR3nt: TGTGCCAGCAGGACCGGAGCGGGAGTCGAGTACGAGCAGTACTTC
CDR3aa: CASRTGAGVEYEQYF

len: 11
v_gene: TRBV7-2
abundance: many
j_gene: TRBJ2-3
d_gene: NA
CDR3nt: TGTGCCAGCAGCTTTACAGATACGCAGTATTTT
CDR3aa: CASSFTDTQYF

len: 13
v_gene: TRBV28
abundance: NA
j_gene: TRBJ2-7
d_gene: NA
CDR3nt: TGTGCCAGCAGTTCCGGACAGAGTTACGAGCAGTACTTC
CDR3aa: CASSSGQSYEQYF

len: 14
v_gene: TRBV7-2
abundance: NA
j_gene: TRBJ1-5
d_gene: NA
CDR3nt: TGTGCCAGCAGCTTAGGGACAAGCAATCAGCCCCAGCATTTT
CDR3aa: CASSLGTSNQPQHF

len: 16
v_gene: TRBV7-8
abundance: NA
j_gene: TRBJ2-1
d_gene: NA
CDR3nt: TGTGCCAGCAGCTTATTTGGCGGGACGAGGAACAATGAGCAGTTCTTC
CDR3aa: CASSLFGGTRNNEQFF

len: 19
v_gene: TRBV30
abundance: NA
j_gene: TRBJ2-1
d_gene: TRBD2
CDR3nt: TGTGCCTGGAGGGGGCGGACTAGCGGGAGCCCCGGGTCCTACAATGAGCAGTTCTTC
CDR3aa: CAWRGRTSGSPGSYNEQFF

len: 16
v_gene: TRBV7-3
abundance: NA
j_gene: TRBJ2-3
d_gene: TRBD2
CDR3nt: TGTGCCAGCAGCCCAGGGACTAGCGGGAGCACAGATACGCAGTATTTT
CDR3aa: CASSPGTSGSTDTQYF

len: 13
v_gene: TRBV7-2
abundance: few
j_gene: TRBJ2-7
d_gene: NA
CDR3nt: TGTGCCAGCAGCTTAGGACAGATTTACGAGCAGTACTTC
CDR3aa: CASSLGQIYEQYF

len: 16
v_gene: TRBV28
abundance: NA
j_gene: TRBJ2-7
d_gene: TRBD1
CDR3nt: TGTGCCAGCAGTTCGACCGGGACAGGGGGAGGGTACGAGCAGTACTTC
CDR3aa: CASSSTGTGGGYEQYF

len: 13
v_gene: TRBV2
abundance: NA
j_gene: TRBJ2-1
d_gene: NA
CDR3nt: TGTGCCAGCAATGGCGAGTCCTACAATGAGCAGTTCTTC
CDR3aa: CASNGESYNEQFF

len: 14
v_gene: TRBV7-3
abundance: few
j_gene: TRBJ2-3
d_gene: NA
CDR3nt: TGTGCCAGCAGCTTAACGGCTGCCACAGATACGCAGTATTTT
CDR3aa: CASSLTAATDTQYF

len: 14
v_gene: TRBV7-9
abundance: NA
j_gene: TRBJ2-1
d_gene: NA
CDR3nt: TGTGCCAGCAGTTTCCGGACTAATAACAATGAGCAGTTCTTC
CDR3aa: CASSFRTNNNEQFF

len: 13
v_gene: TRBV7-2
abundance: NA
j_gene: TRBJ2-1
d_gene: TRBD1
CDR3nt: TGTGCCAGCAGCTTTTCAGGGGGCGATGAGCAGTTCTTC
CDR3aa: CASSFSGGDEQFF

len: 16
v_gene: TRBV7-2
abundance: few
j_gene: TRBJ2-3
d_gene: TRBD1
CDR3nt: TGTGCCAGCAGCTTAGTGTGGACAGGGGGAGCAGATACGCAGTATTTT
CDR3aa: CASSLVWTGGADTQYF

len: 16
v_gene: TRBV5-4
abundance: few
j_gene: TRBJ2-3
d_gene: NA
CDR3nt: TGTGCCAGCAGCTTCGGCGGGGTGGGGAGCACAGATACGCAGTATTTT
CDR3aa: CASSFGGVGSTDTQYF

len: 15
v_gene: TRBV7-9
abundance: few
j_gene: TRBJ1-5
d_gene: TRBD1
CDR3nt: TGTGCCAGCAGCTCTAGCATGGCAGGGGGTCAGCCCCAGCATTTT
CDR3aa: CASSSSMAGGQPQHF

len: 15
v_gene: TRBV10-1
abundance: NA
j_gene: TRBJ1-3
d_gene: NA
CDR3nt: TGCGCCAGCAGCCCCGGGACGGTCTCTGGAAACACCATATATTTT
CDR3aa: CASSPGTVSGNTIYF

len: 15
v_gene: TRBV7-9
abundance: few
j_gene: TRBJ2-2
d_gene: NA
CDR3nt: TGTGCCAGCAGCCCGCCGGGAAGGAACACCGGGGAGCTGTTTTTT
CDR3aa: CASSPPGRNTGELFF

len: 17
v_gene: TRBV19
abundance: NA
j_gene: TRBJ2-1
d_gene: NA
CDR3nt: TGTGCCAGTAGCGGCCGGGACCGCAATTCCCCCCACAATGAGCAGTTCTTC
CDR3aa: CASSGRDRNSPHNEQFF

len: 15
v_gene: TRBV9
abundance: NA
j_gene: TRBJ2-5
d_gene: NA
CDR3nt: TGTGCCAGCAGCGTAGTAGGTTCCAGGCAAGAGACCCAGTACTTC
CDR3aa: CASSVVGSRQETQYF

len: 15
v_gene: TRBV5-1
abundance: NA
j_gene: TRBJ2-1
d_gene: TRBD2
CDR3nt: TGCGCCAGCAGTGACGGACTAGCGGCCTACAATGAGCAGTTCTTC
CDR3aa: CASSDGLAAYNEQFF

len: 16
v_gene: TRBV28
abundance: few
j_gene: TRBJ1-5
d_gene: NA
CDR3nt: TGTGCCAGCAGGCCTAAACAGGAGAAGCCCTTTCAGCCCCAGCATTTT
CDR3aa: CASRPKQEKPFQPQHF

len: 12
v_gene: TRBV7-2
abundance: NA
j_gene: TRBJ1-3
d_gene: NA
CDR3nt: TGTGCCAGCAGCTTGTTAAGGGGCACCATATATTTT
CDR3aa: CASSLLRGTIYF

len: 16
v_gene: TRBV5-1
abundance: NA
j_gene: TRBJ2-6
d_gene: NA
CDR3nt: TGCGCCAGCAGCTATACCTTGGGCCCTGGGGCCAACGTCCTGACTTTC
CDR3aa: CASSYTLGPGANVLTF

len: 14
v_gene: TRBV5-1
abundance: NA
j_gene: TRBJ2-1
d_gene: NA
CDR3nt: TGCGCCAGCTCAGCGATCAACCCCTACAATGAGCAGTTCTTC
CDR3aa: CASSAINPYNEQFF

len: 15
v_gene: TRBV18
abundance: NA
j_gene: TRBJ2-1
d_gene: NA
CDR3nt: TGTGCCAGCTCAAAGACTCAAAACTCCTACAATGAGCAGTTCTTC
CDR3aa: CASSKTQNSYNEQFF

len: 12
v_gene: TRBV4-3
abundance: NA
j_gene: TRBJ2-2
d_gene: NA
CDR3nt: TGCGCCAGCAGCCAAGCGACCGGGGAGCTGTTTTTT
CDR3aa: CASSQATGELFF

len: 14
v_gene: TRBV28
abundance: NA
j_gene: TRBJ2-1
d_gene: TRBD1
CDR3nt: TGTGCCACCCGAGACAGGGGGCGACCCGATGAGCAGTTCTTC
CDR3aa: CATRDRGRPDEQFF

len: 16
v_gene: TRBV27
abundance: NA
j_gene: TRBJ2-3
d_gene: NA
CDR3nt: TGTGCCAGCAGCACCCGAAACTGGCTAGCTACAGATACGCAGTATTTT
CDR3aa: CASSTRNWLATDTQYF

len: 15
v_gene: TRBV5-4
abundance: NA
j_gene: TRBJ2-7
d_gene: NA
CDR3nt: TGTGCCAGCAGCCGCCGGGACCCCGGGGCTTACGAGCAGTACTTC
CDR3aa: CASSRRDPGAYEQYF

len: 15
v_gene: TRBV6-1
abundance: once
j_gene: TRBJ2-4
d_gene: TRBD1
CDR3nt: TGTGCCAGCAGGGGGACAGGGTGGGCCAAAAACATTCAGTACTTC
CDR3aa: CASRGTGWAKNIQYF

len: 11
v_gene: TRBV28
abundance: few
j_gene: TRBJ2-3
d_gene: NA
CDR3nt: TGTGCCAGCCCCGAGAGGAATACGCAGTATTTT
CDR3aa: CASPERNTQYF

len: 13
v_gene: TRBV10-3
abundance: few
j_gene: TRBJ1-5
d_gene: NA
CDR3nt: TGTGCCATCGGCCAGGACCGCAATCAGCCCCAGCATTTT
CDR3aa: CAIGQDRNQPQHF

len: 15
v_gene: TRBV19
abundance: NA
j_gene: TRBJ2-5
d_gene: TRBD1
CDR3nt: TGTGCCAGTAGTATAGGGGACAGCCCCGAAGAGACCCAGTACTTC
CDR3aa: CASSIGDSPEETQYF

len: 17
v_gene: TRBV5-1
abundance: few
j_gene: TRBJ2-2
d_gene: NA
CDR3nt: TGCGCCAGCAGCTTGGATACATGGCGCGCGAACACCGGGGAGCTGTTTTTT
CDR3aa: CASSLDTWRANTGELFF